Here is one T cell receptor beta chain with its context. There are a few counts of this clone. No cognate antigen has been identified for it. No quality values exist for individual bases; no much larger clone is one base distant. Receptors were amplified or captured by the immunoSEQ multiplex PCR assay. A mixture of 60 forward primers for TCR Vbeta segments and 13 reverse primers for TCR Jbeta segments was used in the multiplex PCR. The CDR3 region of rearranged TCR beta genes was amplified from genomic DNA with a multiplex PCR assay. The amplified TCR beta libraries were sequenced on the Illumina HiSeq System as 87-base-pair reads. The paper's data handling went like this. A later analysis tallied approximately 87 million unique TCR beta chains across the roughly 610 repertoires, and about 12 million of those chains were shared by two or more donors. To remove PCR and sequencing errors, raw reads were error-corrected and collapsed into unique sequences using a nearest-neighbor algorithm that merged closely related sequences. V, D and J gene segments were assigned by aligning CDR3 sequences to IMGT reference sequences. For a sequence to be retained, at least a six-nucleotide match to both a V gene segment and a J gene segment was required. Rearrangements were classified as productive when the CDR3 lacked stop codons and remained in frame with V and J, and all other rearrangements were classified as non-productive. CDR3 was defined by IMGT convention, running from the second conserved V-encoded cysteine to the conserved J-encoded phenylalanine. The earlier analysis of about 590 of the donors excluded sequences that lacked an unambiguous match to a single V gene segment. In an earlier analysis of approximately 590 of the donors, V segments were called functional above 56.7% productive rearrangements and were called segregating when the between-donor standard deviation exceeded 5%. A statistical classification framework was built to diagnose cytomegalovirus status from the catalog of TCR beta chain sequences. In a later analysis, TCR nucleotide sequences were compared against IMGT/GENE-DB human TR gene sequences so that V and J genes could be assigned. A later analysis assigned CDR3 sequences and most-parsimonious VDJ recombination scenarios with the TCRdist pipeline. In a later analysis, each TCR beta chain was defined by its CDR3 amino acid sequence together with its V-gene family, and reads without a unique V-gene family were excluded. In a later analysis, some 600 highly shared, low-generation-probability nucleotide sequences were removed to address suspected cross-contamination and a sequencing artifact. In a later analysis, a clonal expansion index was calculated for each public chain from normalized within-repertoire ranks of inferred template counts. In a later analysis, generation probabilities were computed with a VDJ recombination model fitted to out-of-frame rearrangements, and the resulting probabilities were checked against IGoR. A later analysis scored TCR-TCR, TCR-HLA and TCR-CMV co-occurrence with hypergeometric tests, applying a repertoire-size bias correction to TCR pairs. False discovery rates were estimated in a later analysis by permuting HLA or CMV assignments 20 times. A later analysis grouped co-occurring TCRs with DBSCAN, adding TCRdist sequence similarity when clustering within HLA-allele-positive subsets. Repertoires with fewer than 30,000 or more than 120,000 public chains, plus five repertoires with anomalous nucleotide sharing, were excluded from co-occurrence clustering. TCRdb stores this immuneACCESS table with in-frame sequences only. Part of the clones is absent; in the studies checked, under half of the shortfall reflects unresolved V genes, and no reason is known for the rest. The V and J calls and the clone size are those of that table, but D and trimming were determined from the DNA. The sample table contains around 150,000 clones; only one count was recorded for approximately 80% of them. 8% to 10% of the sample belongs to the ten largest clones.

These data originate in a study of cytomegalovirus exposure and HLA in healthy donors listed by TCRdb under 2017. Background on the whole study: In an earlier analysis of 587 of the donors, 250 to 350 Gb of sequence data and 100 million or so unique TCR beta sequences from 150 million to 200 million T cells were reported. A separate validation cohort of roughly 130 different subjects was used in addition to the approximately 700-subject first cohort. The later analysis used no new phenotypic data to find candidate immune exposures, relying instead on TCR beta sequences and their occurrence across donors. All discovery cohort repertoires had been generated on a single sequencing platform. Donor age, sex, ethnicity and CMV serostatus were compiled together with the repertoire data. The study was designed to test whether signatures of past pathogen exposure could be identified by cataloging public T cell receptors. In a later analysis, previously published TCR beta repertoires from several hundred donors were re-analyzed and high-resolution HLA genotyping was added so that TCR occurrence patterns could be studied. The study combined high-throughput TCR immunosequencing, statistical association of individual TCRs with disease status, and machine learning to predict cytomegalovirus infection status. Across roughly 420 genotyped donors of the cohort, an average of roughly 230,000 unique TCR beta nucleotide sequences per donor were sequenced, and roughly a sixth of those sequences were non-productive. About 280 gigabases of sequencing data and about 92 million unique TCR sequences made up an early release that covered several hundred HLA-typed donors. Among the roughly 430 genotyped donors, more than 70% belonged to the genetic ancestry cluster associated with self-reported Caucasian donors. In a later genetic analysis, genome-wide SNP genotypes for about 65% of the 666 donors were used, and that subset was treated as a discovery cohort. Class I and class II HLA loci were covered by the typing at four-digit resolution. Roughly 5 DR-DQ haplotypes were handled as single units for association and clustering, since linkage in the cohort was strong. An earlier analysis of about 600 of the donors used high-throughput TCR beta sequencing to judge whether each TCR beta V gene segment behaved as functional or pseudogenic. The study profiled the T cell repertoires of some 610 subjects by immunosequencing and related them to cytomegalovirus serostatus. Typing coverage differed by locus: A, B, C, DRB1 and DQB1 were typed in about 620-630 donors, DQA1 in about 500, DPA1 in 600 to 610, and DPB1 in 450 to 490.

The cohort comprised hundreds of healthy bone marrow donors. At the time of sampling, every cohort member was nominally healthy, though immune exposures that went unrecorded were likely present. The donor was CMV seropositive and was included in the group of some 290 seropositive cohort members. A peripheral blood sample was collected from each donor, and TCR beta sequencing was performed on peripheral blood mononuclear cells. Genomic DNA was extracted from the blood cell samples with the Qiagen DNeasy Blood Extraction Kit. The paper's findings and limits, for the study overall: Most TCR sequences were observed very rarely across donors, whereas some public TCRs were present in many individuals. According to a later analysis, most CMV-associated TCR beta chains appeared to be HLA-restricted, and the HLA associations seemed to be driven largely by CMV exposure. The authors suggested that the approach could potentially be generalized to other disease states and immunological phenotypes. The classifier was reported to diagnose cytomegalovirus status with high specificity and sensitivity in both the original and validation cohorts. According to a later analysis, TCR association rates differed among HLA loci, with DRB1 alleles showing the most associated TCRs and HLA-C alleles showing the fewest. In this cohort, only TCR beta chains were sequenced, and detectable features were limited by the absence of alpha or paired-chain data. Correlated functional status among segregating V segments might be attributable to linkage disequilibrium, but an unknown experimental factor could not be ruled out. A cluster of highly shared sequence variants was judged likely to represent a technical artifact of the sequencing pipeline. A total of about 150 TCR beta chains were listed by the study as associated with cytomegalovirus. Specific HLA alleles were associated with about 17,000 TCR beta sequences at a false discovery rate of 0.05 in a later analysis. An association between a missense DCLRE1C variant and V-gene and J-gene trimming of TCR beta chains was found in a later genetic analysis and replicated in an independent cohort. In an earlier analysis of 450 to 750 of the donors, most TCR beta V segments appeared in productive rearrangements about 87% or about 30% of the time, broadly matching IMGT annotations. Because some donors lacked HLA typing at each locus, the association tests relied only on the typed subset. In a later analysis, HLA-associated TCR beta chains were found to be more clonally expanded and to have lower generation probabilities than equally common non-associated chains. Compared with the approximately 670-donor mean, donors in an Asian-associated ancestry cluster had fewer N-insertions in productive TCRs, according to a later genetic analysis. In vitro tests confirmed that a few of the cytomegalovirus-associated TCR beta chains recognize cytomegalovirus antigens. The presence/absence analyses assumed that sequencing depth was roughly uniform across donors, and that assumption may not be true. The only immune exposure information available for the cohort was CMV serostatus. A further reported finding was that TCR beta sequences accurately predicted the HLA-A and HLA-B alleles for most subjects in the first cohort. According to a later analysis, parvovirus B19, influenza, CMV and Epstein-Barr virus appeared linked to several top co-occurrence clusters. Strong co-occurrence of HLA alleles, especially DR and DQ, made assigning TCR associations to individual alleles difficult. Over 15 rarely observed V segments, including chromosome 9 orphons, were excluded from the earlier analysis of about 600 of the donors because counts were too low.

The source is a male donor in good health and CMV-seropositive. Specimen: PBMCs.

The CDR3 has the sequence CASSLLGDTSTDTQYF. In nucleotides, the sequence is TGTGCCAGCAGCTTATTGGGGGACACAAGCACAGATACGCAGTATTTT. The chain was built from TRBV5-6 and TRBJ2-3, with TRBD1 as a weak D call on 6 bases. Sequences SGHDT (CDR1) and YYEEEE (CDR2) are obtained from the germline V gene. Spanning cysteine to phenylalanine, the CDR3 consists of 16 amino acids. The entry retains the CDR3 DNA only, 48 bases that are in frame from base 1. V gives up 2 bases and J gives up 0 bases, and the segment between their germline ends measures 13 bases.